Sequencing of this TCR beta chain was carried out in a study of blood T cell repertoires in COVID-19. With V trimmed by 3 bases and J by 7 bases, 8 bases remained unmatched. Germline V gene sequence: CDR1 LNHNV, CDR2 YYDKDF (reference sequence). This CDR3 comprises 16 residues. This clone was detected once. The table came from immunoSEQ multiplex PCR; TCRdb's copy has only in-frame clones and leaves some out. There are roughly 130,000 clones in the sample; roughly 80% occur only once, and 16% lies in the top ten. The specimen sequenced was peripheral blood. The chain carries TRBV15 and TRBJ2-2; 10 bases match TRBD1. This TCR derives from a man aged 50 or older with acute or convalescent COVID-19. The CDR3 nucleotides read TGTGCCACCAGCAGTTTCGGGACAGGGGAAATCGGGGAGCTGTTTTTT. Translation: CATSSFGTGEIGELFF.